The rows below give T cell receptor beta chains drawn from one sample of a study of blood T cell repertoires in COVID-19. TCRdb keeps only in-frame clones here, not all; method: immunoSEQ multiplex PCR. The table lists approximately 210,000 clones, 81% of them singletons. Sequencing was performed on PBMCs or T cells enriched from blood (not recorded which). The receptors shown here come from a woman in her forties or fifties with acute COVID-19. CDR3s include the opening cysteine and the closing phenylalanine or tryptophan. D genes are given only for firm matches. Some rows have no size entry. The others give once, few or many, or a class for an expanded clone.

cdr3_aa cdr3_nt v_call d_call clone_size j_call
CSASKPGLADYNEQFF TGCAGTGCTAGTAAGCCAGGACTAGCGGACTACAATGAGCAGTTCTTC TRBV20-1 TRBD2 . TRBJ2-1
CASSESGTGHYEQYF TGTGCCAGCAGTGAATCCGGGACAGGGCACTACGAGCAGTACTTC TRBV25-1 TRBD1 . TRBJ2-7
CASSWAPTGGFNTGELFF TGTGCCAGCAGTTGGGCCCCGACAGGGGGCTTCAACACCGGGGAGCTGTTTTTT TRBV5-5 TRBD1 . TRBJ2-2
CASSPFRGGSMNTEAFF TGTGCCAGCAGCCCCTTTAGGGGGGGATCCATGAACACTGAAGCTTTCTTT TRBV7-2 . once TRBJ1-1
CASSLSGKKLFF TGTGCCAGCAGTCTATCAGGGAAAAAACTGTTTTTT TRBV28 . . TRBJ1-4
CASSPTDRGGNTEAFF TGTGCCAGCAGCCCTACCGACAGGGGTGGTAACACTGAAGCTTTCTTT TRBV5-8 TRBD1 . TRBJ1-1
CASSPRTDEAFF TGTGCCAGTAGTCCCCGGACAGATGAAGCTTTCTTT TRBV19 . . TRBJ1-1
CASSVGLSTDTQYF TGTGCCAGCAGCGTCGGACTCTCCACAGATACGCAGTATTTT TRBV9 . few TRBJ2-3
CASKAGGEQYF TGTGCCAGCAAGGCGGGGGGCGAGCAGTACTTC TRBV11-2 TRBD2 . TRBJ2-7
CASSEAQGSLNQPQHF TGTGCCAGCAGTGAAGCGCAGGGGTCCCTCAATCAGCCCCAGCATTTT TRBV6-1 . . TRBJ1-5
CASSPAGPVLYGYTF TGTGCCAGCAGCCCTGCGGGGCCAGTCCTCTATGGCTACACCTTC TRBV7-9 . few TRBJ1-2
CASSLVVGGPGDTQYF TGTGCCAGCAGCTTAGTTGTGGGAGGGCCGGGAGATACGCAGTATTTT TRBV7-9 TRBD2 . TRBJ2-3
CASSSMLGSYNSPLHF TGTGCCAGCAGCTCAATGCTAGGTTCCTATAATTCACCCCTCCACTTT TRBV27 . once TRBJ1-6
CASSPRQGNTDTQYF TGTGCCAGCAGCCCCCGACAGGGAAATACAGATACGCAGTATTTT TRBV9 TRBD1 . TRBJ2-3
CASSQDLGQGKHF TGCGCCAGCAGCCAAGATTTGGGACAGGGAAAGCATTTT TRBV4-1 TRBD1 few TRBJ1-5
CASSNPREQYF TGTGCCAGCAGCAACCCCCGGGAGCAGTACTTC TRBV28 . . TRBJ2-7
CASSVQGFFYEQYF TGTGCCAGCAGCGTACAGGGGTTCTTCTACGAGCAGTACTTC TRBV6-5 TRBD1 . TRBJ2-7
CASRRQGISQPQHF TGTGCCAGCAGGAGACAGGGGATCAGTCAGCCCCAGCATTTT TRBV28 TRBD1 . TRBJ1-5
CASSTLAGGAGYEQYF TGTGCCAGTAGTACCCTCGCAGGGGGCGCGGGGTACGAGCAGTACTTC TRBV19 TRBD1 once TRBJ2-7
CAWSVGLAGASSTDTQYF TGTGCCTGGAGTGTAGGGCTAGCGGGAGCCTCTAGCACAGATACGCAGTATTTT TRBV30 TRBD2 . TRBJ2-3
CASSLSGSNTYEQYF TGTGCCAGCAGCTTGAGCGGGAGTAACACCTACGAGCAGTACTTC TRBV5-5 TRBD2 . TRBJ2-7
CASSLGPGNTEAFF TGTGCCAGCAGTTTAGGTCCAGGGAATACTGAAGCTTTCTTT TRBV27 . . TRBJ1-1
CASSRGQGLGDTEAFF TGTGCCAGCAGCAGGGGACAGGGGCTTGGGGACACTGAAGCTTTCTTT TRBV5-5 TRBD1 . TRBJ1-1
CASSYPRQGRYTEAFF TGTGCCAGCAGTTACCCAAGACAGGGGCGTTACACTGAAGCTTTCTTT TRBV6-2/TRBV6-3 TRBD1 . TRBJ1-1
CASSQVQAYEQYF TGTGCCAGCAGCCAAGTACAGGCCTACGAGCAGTACTTC TRBV3-1/TRBV3-2 . . TRBJ2-7
CASSFISGLRYNEQFF TGTGCCAGCAGCTTCATTAGCGGGCTTAGGTACAATGAGCAGTTCTTC TRBV11-1 TRBD2 . TRBJ2-1
CASSRGQGGYEQYF TGTGCCAGCAGTAGGGGACAGGGGGGCTACGAGCAGTACTTC TRBV27 TRBD1 . TRBJ2-7
CASSQVGGEPGYGYTF TGCGCCAGCAGCCAAGTGGGGGGGGAACCCGGCTATGGCTACACCTTC TRBV4-1 . . TRBJ1-2
CASSLVSGTSTDTQYF TGTGCCAGCAGCTTGGTGAGCGGGACAAGCACAGATACGCAGTATTTT TRBV5-5 . . TRBJ2-3
CASSLLIYNEQFF TGTGCCAGCAGTTTATTAATCTACAATGAGCAGTTCTTC TRBV27 . once TRBJ2-1
CASSSRIRDRPYEQYF TGTGCCAGCAGCTCGCGGATCCGGGACAGACCCTACGAGCAGTACTTC TRBV12-1 . . TRBJ2-7
CASSQIAQSSGNTIYF TGTGCCAGCTCACAGATCGCACAAAGCTCTGGAAACACCATATATTTT TRBV18 . . TRBJ1-3
CASTTGQGLLGQYF TGTGCCAGTACTACGGGACAGGGCCTCCTGGGGCAGTACTTC TRBV7-2 TRBD1 . TRBJ2-7
CAWSKPRGEQYF TGTGCCTGGAGTAAACCCCGGGGCGAGCAGTACTTC TRBV30 . . TRBJ2-7
CASSPLGQGASKEKLFF TGTGCCAGCAGTCCCCTAGGACAGGGGGCGTCAAAAGAAAAACTGTTTTTT TRBV28 TRBD1 few TRBJ1-4
CSVLKETGSGEQYF TGCAGCGTCCTGAAAGAGACAGGGAGCGGCGAGCAGTACTTC TRBV29-1 TRBD1 many TRBJ2-7
CASSLLTGAYEQYF TGCGCCAGCAGCTTGTTGACAGGGGCCTACGAGCAGTACTTC TRBV5-1 TRBD1 . TRBJ2-7
CASSLAFQGEYSNQPQHF TGTGCCAGCAGTTTAGCGTTTCAGGGGGAATATAGCAATCAGCCCCAGCATTTT TRBV7-9 TRBD1 . TRBJ1-5
CASSPGLAATYEQYF TGTGCCAGCTCTCCGGGACTAGCGGCCACCTACGAGCAGTACTTC TRBV18 TRBD2 . TRBJ2-7
CASSRDSFYEQYF TGCGCCAGCAGCCGGGACAGCTTCTACGAGCAGTACTTC TRBV5-1 TRBD1 . TRBJ2-7
CASSIPQYTEAFF TGTGCCAGTAGTATCCCTCAGTACACTGAAGCTTTCTTT TRBV19 . few TRBJ1-1
CASSQLGIAGVSTDTQYF TGCGCCAGCAGCCAACTGGGGATAGCGGGGGTTAGCACAGATACGCAGTATTTT TRBV4-3 TRBD2 . TRBJ2-3
CASSVSGSFYNEQFF TGTGCCAGCAGTGTTAGCGGGAGTTTTTACAATGAGCAGTTCTTC TRBV28 TRBD2 . TRBJ2-1
CASSRDRGYEKLFF TGTGCCAGCAGCAGGGACAGGGGTTATGAAAAACTGTTTTTT TRBV5-4 TRBD1 . TRBJ1-4
CASRTDRGTEAFF TGTGCCAGTAGAACGGACAGGGGCACTGAAGCTTTCTTT TRBV19 TRBD1 once TRBJ1-1